This T cell receptor beta chain stems from a study of shared clonotypes between healthy human individuals. Study-wide findings and caveats: Naive subsets tended to show greater estimated richness than memory subsets. An anticipated effect of sequencing depth on clonotype sharing among donors was recognized.

For this clone: Its antigen is still unknown.

Repertoires were generated with immunoSEQ multiplex PCR, while TCRdb's copy carries only in-frame clones and drops some. The table lists under 2,500,000 clones, more than 90% of them singletons. Germline values: CDR1 MNHNS, CDR2 SASEGT. This CDR3 contains 13 residues. Trimming took 9 bases from V and 6 from J, leaving 18 bases between them. Into CD45RA+ naive and CD45RA-negative memory subsets, the CD4+ cells were split. V usage is TRBV6-1 and J usage is TRBJ2-7; maybe TRBD1 (6 bases). Specimen: naive CD4+ T cells sorted from blood. Subset: CD45RA+ positively selected. This TCR was recovered from a man younger than 30 in good health. The CDR3 coding sequence is TGTGCCAGTTTGTGGGCAGGGGTGGGCGAGCAGTACTTC. Translated, it gives CASLWAGVGEQYF.